The source of this T cell receptor beta chain is a study of memory CD4+ T cells and cytomegalovirus serostatus. Study outcomes and limitations: Of 164 reported CMV TCRbeta sequences, under 70 were found in memory CD4+ repertoires.

A remark on this clone: Its target is not known.

Trimming cost V 10 bases and J 4 bases; bases outside gene matches: 13. Germline-derived CDR1 and CDR2 are SNHLY and FYNNEI. The CDR3 sequence is 15 residues long. Single viable CD3+CD4+CD8-CD45RO+ cells were sorted as the memory CD4+ T cells. Donors' CMV status reflects serum IgG against pp150, pp28, p38, p52. Positive selection with CD4 microbeads enriched total CD4+ T cells. Authors' processing steps: After removing out-of-frame reads, over 2 million distinct TCRbeta sequences remained. Sequencing was performed with immunoSEQ multiplex PCR; in TCRdb, only in-frame clones are kept and a portion is missing. D and trimming were read from the DNA, whereas the V and J calls and clone size are those reported in that table. The table lists some 52,000 clones, around 82% of them singletons, with about 2.1% in the top ten.

The TCR originated in an adult in good health and CMV-seropositive. The specimen was memory CD4+ T cells from blood. The chain employs TRBV2 and TRBJ2-3; 8 nucleotides agree with TRBD2. CDR3 sequence: CATYVRGGPADTQYF. DNA of the CDR3: TGTGCCACCTACGTCCGGGGGGGCCCGGCAGATACGCAGTATTTT. Looking up the rest from reference TRBV2 and TRBJ2-3 gives the full variable domain: EPEVTQTPSHQVTQMGQEVILRCVPISNHLYFYWYRQILGQKVEFLVSFYNNEISEKSEIFDDQFSVERPDGSNFTLKIRSTKLEDSAMYFCATYVRGGPADTQYFGPGTRLTVL.